This TCR beta chain stems from a study of identical twins. General observations from the study: Models predicted too little out-of-frame TCR alpha sharing in monozygotic twins. Cord blood beta clonotypes that were abundant carried fewer insertions, and memory repertoires showed no such trend.

This clonotype was seen ten or more times. What it binds is unknown. cDNA carried unique molecular identifiers, and a universal primer site was added by template switching. TCRdb itself ran the 5' RACE reads through MiXCR, one entry per CDR3 protein. The repertoire has 750,000 to 950,000 distinct CDR3 sequences, over 9% of them found once; the top ten carry around 1.6%. Germline-derived CDR1 and CDR2 are KGHSH and LQKENI. The V gene lost 2 bases and the J gene lost 4 bases, with 8 bases spanning the gap. The CDR3 sequence is 14 residues long. These data were also reused for a study on yellow fever vaccine responses in identical twins. That paper adds: Twins' vaccine T cell response reportedly gave the appearance of partial convergence and partial personalization.

Specimen: PBMCs. The sequence was collected from a woman aged 18-29 years in good health. The chain combines TRBV18 with TRBJ2-2; D is unclear. CDR3 region: CASSPSPITGELFF. DNA of the CDR3: TGTGCCAGCTCACCAAGTCCCATCACCGGGGAGCTGTTTTTT. Supplemented by reference TRBV18 and TRBJ2-2, the full variable domain reads NAGVMQNPRHLVRRRGQEARLRCSPMKGHSHVYWYRQLPEEGLKFMVYLQKENIIDESGMPKERFSAEFPKEGPSILRIQQVVRGDSAAYFCASSPSPITGELFFGEGSRLTVL.